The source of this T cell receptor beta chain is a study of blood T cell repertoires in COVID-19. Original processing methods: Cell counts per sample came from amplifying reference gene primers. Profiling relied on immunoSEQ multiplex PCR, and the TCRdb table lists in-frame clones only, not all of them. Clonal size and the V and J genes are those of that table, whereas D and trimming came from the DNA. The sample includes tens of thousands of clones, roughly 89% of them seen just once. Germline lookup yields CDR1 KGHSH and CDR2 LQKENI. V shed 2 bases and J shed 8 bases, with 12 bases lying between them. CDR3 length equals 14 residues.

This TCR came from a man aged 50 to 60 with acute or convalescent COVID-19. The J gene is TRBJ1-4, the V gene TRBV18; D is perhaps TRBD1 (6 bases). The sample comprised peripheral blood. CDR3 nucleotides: TGTGCCAGCTCACCAGTACAGGGTTGGGAAAAACTGTTTTTT. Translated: CASSPVQGWEKLFF.